This T cell receptor beta chain derives from a study of Graves' ophthalmopathy and Graves' hyperthyroidism. Findings and limits, study-wide: Also, most clonotypes expanded in the thyroid above 0.001 frequency appeared in blood. Predictions made by the model for ophthalmopathy progression reached roughly 71% sensitivity and almost 75% specificity.

With respect to this clonotype: No antigen is known for it.

Using RNA transcripts, the TCR beta CDR3 regions were amplified. First-round RT-PCR employed HTBI primers, with a second-round multiplex PCR after it. MiXCR was run by TCRdb on the multiplex PCR reads, yielding one entry per CDR3 protein. Of approximately 640,000 distinct CDR3 sequences in the sample, about two fifths are singletons; the top ten hold more than 2.5%. Trimming cost V 1 base and J 12 bases, with 22 bases left between them. From germline, CDR1 is SGHRS and CDR2 YFSETQ. The CDR3 sequence is 15 residues long. Moderate-to-severe activity, CAS ≥3, NOSPECS ≥4 and a duration under 3 months were seen in donors with ophthalmopathy. Patients with other autoimmune diseases, uncontrolled infections, pregnancy or lactation were excluded.

The chain joins TRBV5-1 to TRBJ1-2; tentatively, D is TRBD1 (5 bases). The TCR sequence derives from an adult man with Graves' ophthalmopathy. Sequenced input: peripheral blood. CDR3 nucleotides: TGCGCCAGCAGCTTGACAGGATATGGGAGCTCTGGAAACACCTTC. It specifies CASSLTGYGSSGNTF. The entire variable domain, with the rest obtained from reference TRBV5-1 and TRBJ1-2, is as follows: KAGVTQTPRYLIKTRGQQVTLSCSPISGHRSVSWYQQTPGQGLQFLFEYFSETQRNKGNFPGRFSGRQFSNSRSEMNVSTLELGDSALYLCASSLTGYGSSGNTFGSGTRLTVV.